This T cell receptor (beta chain) came from a study of T cell responses to AZD1222 COVID-19 vaccine. Here immunoSEQ multiplex PCR was the method, and the copy in TCRdb shows in-frame clones only, minus some. The sample has 150,000 to 180,000 clones, approximately 90% seen once; the top ten hold 1.5%. In germline, CDR1 is SGHTS, CDR2 YDEGEE. Trimming cost V 1 base and J 8 bases, with 16 bases left between them. There are 15 residues in the CDR3. Sequencing was performed on peripheral blood, taken 28 days after the second AZD1222 dose. This sequence was found in an adult who received the AZD1222 COVID-19 vaccine. The genes are TRBV5-8 and TRBJ2-1, with unresolved D. In DNA, the CDR3 is TGTGCCAGCAGCTTGCCTCGCGTATCGCGGTATGAGCAGTTCTTC. Amino acid sequence: CASSLPRVSRYEQFF.